This T cell receptor (beta chain) was obtained from a study of blood T cell repertoires in COVID-19 (dated by TCRdb to the early 2020s). For context, the study as a whole: Samples covering the acute and convalescent phases of COVID-19 were provided by collaborators in the United States, Italy and Spain. The repertoires were released in a freely available public database intended as a resource for research on the immune response to SARS-CoV-2. The dataset comprised deeply sampled blood TCRbeta repertoires from subjects exposed to, actively infected with, or recovered from COVID-19. Where available, HLA class I and class II types were taken from metadata supplied by the sample provider and were not determined by assay-based typing. The material from the prospective study consisted of cDNA or gDNA derived from T cells, B-cell-depleted T cells, or PBMCs. Samples came from the ongoing ImmuneRACE study (first 160 participants) plus 1,254 subjects from 6 global collaborators. Sample metadata almost always included a de-identified subject ID, COVID-19 status, age in years and sex.

Study-wide conclusions, independent of this receptor: How much clinical and demographic metadata was included differed by source and by participant, and the metadata was provided uncurated.

On this clone: Its antigen is still unknown. Base qualities are not at hand, and no much larger clone is one base apart.

The immunoSEQ Assay, a bias-controlled multiplex PCR, was used to amplify TCRbeta CDR3 regions from genomic DNA. The paper's processing steps were these. Nucleated cell counts per sample were estimated from amplification of reference gene primers within the assay. To quantify the absolute abundance of each unique TCRbeta CDR3 rearrangement, sequence reads were collapsed and filtered. For each sample, productive Simpson clonality was calculated by taking the square root of Simpson's diversity index across productive rearrangements. TCRdb obtained this table from immuneACCESS and retained in-frame rearrangements with V and J assigned. These tables miss some clones; where compared with another copy, unresolved V genes account for less than half of the shortfall, and the remainder is unexplained. That table furnishes V, J and clone size, whereas the DNA furnished D and trimming. The sample includes some 310,000 clones, with 85% to 90% observed a single time. Roughly 1% of the sample is in the top ten clones.

One collaborating source in Seattle enrolled patients during active infection and followed them longitudinally through the course of disease. Collaborating institutions collected whole blood in K2EDTA tubes following their own protocols. For TCRbeta analysis, collaborator samples were shipped as frozen whole blood, as isolated PBMCs, or as DNA extracted from either sample type. The CDR3 sequence holds 11 residues, the cysteine and phenylalanine included. Only CDR3 DNA remains: 33 bases, in frame from the first base. The germline V gene specifies MDHEN as CDR1 and SYDVKM as CDR2. The V and J ends are trimmed by 3 bases and 7 bases, leaving 4 bases between them.

Sequencing was carried out using peripheral blood. The sequence links TRBV28 to TRBJ2-1; a confident D gene designation cannot be given. This receptor was identified in a middle-aged woman with COVID-19, enrolled during active disease. The DNA reads TGTGCCAGCAGTTTTTATAATGAGCAGTTCTTC. Its protein is CASSFYNEQFF.